The clone carrying this T cell receptor beta chain was recorded only once. Antigen unknown. This record belongs to a study of STAT3 mutations in large granular lymphocyte leukemia. Study outcomes and limitations: Differing intervals and regimens complicate linking therapy response to clone burden. Every T-LGLL patient had at least one immunodominant TCRbeta clonotype. All newly emerging clones after therapy were STAT3 wild type. Persisting codominant clonotypes may have hidden a small pathogenic clone.

In germline, CDR1 is GTSNPN, CDR2 SVGIG (reference sequence). The junction had 6 bases not matched to a gene; V was cut back by 2 bases and J by 7 bases. This CDR3 comprises 14 residues. Using immunoSEQ multiplex PCR, the repertoire was profiled, and TCRdb retains in-frame clones only, with some absent. The data show 5,000 to 6,000 clones, roughly 94% seen once. This TCR came from a man aged 60 to 69 with T-cell large granular lymphocyte leukemia. Some clones in this sample may be carry-over from other donors' samples. Sequences were obtained from peripheral blood mononuclear cells. The chain joins TRBV30 to TRBJ1-5; 9 nucleotides agree with TRBD1. CDR3 amino acids: CAWSPGTGFQPQHF. CDR3 in DNA: TGTGCCTGGAGTCCCGGGACAGGGTTCCAGCCCCAGCATTTT.